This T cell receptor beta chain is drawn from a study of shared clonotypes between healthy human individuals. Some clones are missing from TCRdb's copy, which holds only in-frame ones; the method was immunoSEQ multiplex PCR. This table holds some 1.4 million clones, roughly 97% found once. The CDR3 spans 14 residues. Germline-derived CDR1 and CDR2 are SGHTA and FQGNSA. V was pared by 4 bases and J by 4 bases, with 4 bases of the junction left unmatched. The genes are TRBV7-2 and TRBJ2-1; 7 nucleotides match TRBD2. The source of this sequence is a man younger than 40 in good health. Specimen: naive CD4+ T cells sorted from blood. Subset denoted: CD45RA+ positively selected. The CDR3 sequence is CASSSASGYNEQFF. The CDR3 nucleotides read TGTGCCAGCAGCTCGGCTAGCGGTTACAATGAGCAGTTCTTC.